This T cell receptor (beta chain) derives from a study of long-term antiretroviral therapy in people with HIV. This clone came up once. Survey-level resolution applied to immunoSEQ assay v3.0. Each sample aimed for roughly 35,000-50,000 sequenced T-cell genomes. Profiled with immunoSEQ multiplex PCR; TCRdb holds only in-frame clones, not every one. The table has around 29,000 clones, over 90% seen once. This TCR was sampled from a young man with HIV. The sample in question was unsorted PBMCs, obtained 6 to 6.5 years after starting antiretroviral therapy.

DNA of the CDR3: TGTGCCAGTAGTCTAAGGGGCTCAACTAATGAAAAACTGTTTTTT. This sequence encodes CASSLRGSTNEKLFF. The chain carries TRBV19 and TRBJ1-4; D may be TRBD1 (5 bases). V was shortened by 5 bases and J by 0 bases, with 10 bases between the two germline ends. In germline, CDR1 is LNHDA, CDR2 SQIVND (reference sequence). The CDR3 is made up of 15 amino acids. Complete variable domain (other parts from reference TRBV19 and TRBJ1-4): DGGITQSPKYLFRKEGQNVTLSCEQNLNHDAMYWYRQDPGQGLRLIYYSQIVNDFQKGDIAEGYSVSREKKESFPLTVTSAQKNPTAFYLCASSLRGSTNEKLFFGSGTQLSVL.